Below are 5 T cell receptor beta chains sequenced from a single sample in a study of blood T cells in healthy people across ages (dated by TCRdb to between 2015 and 2016). To prepare the library, 5' RACE was applied. The sample was run on an Illumina HiSeq 2500. A second PCR of roughly 6 to 11 cycles was performed with a sample-barcoded 5' primer and a J-beta primer mix. The raw public data were reprocessed by TCRdb itself: fastp quality trimming at Q25, MiXCR clonotype calling, in-frame beta chains only. A single entry per CDR3 protein holds the most common genes and DNA from its merged rows. The table for this sample lists more than 750,000 distinct CDR3 sequences; 25% to 35% of them were counted only once. Together, the top ten hold about a tenth of the sample. Another study also made use of these data, one on T cells of mothers and their children.

What was sequenced was blood. Receptors were obtained from a woman aged 40-49 years in good health.

The chain has TRBV29-1 and TRBJ1-1; 7 nucleotides line up with TRBD1. V lost 7 bases to trimming and J lost 2 bases; unmatched junction nucleotides: 4. CDR3 length: 12 amino acids. CDR1 and CDR2 (germline): SQVTM, ANQGSEA. CDR3 sequence (DNA): TGCAGCGCGGACAGGCCCAACACTGAAGCTTTCTTT. Amino acid sequence: CSADRPNTEAFF.

This clonotype was picked up a small number of times. The V gene is TRBV15, the J gene TRBJ1-1; 10 bases are shared with TRBD1. The CDR3 runs to 16 residues. Trimming took 3 bases from V and 3 from J; bases not matched to a gene: 7. Germline V CDR1 and CDR2: LNHNV, YYDKDF (reference sequence). The chain's CDR3 is CATSRDRGYRYTEAFF. DNA for the CDR3: TGTGCCACCAGCAGGGACAGGGGGTATCGGTACACTGAAGCTTTCTTT.

This clonotype was found once. A clone one base away is much larger, so this may be a read error. This chain joins TRBV4-3 and TRBJ2-4; perhaps D is TRBD1 or TRBD2 (6 bases each). The V end lost 4 bases, the J end lost 13 bases, and 23 bases lay between the germline ends. Germline-derived CDR1 and CDR2 are LGHNA and YSLEER. CDR3 length: 15 amino acids. The CDR3 DNA sequence: TGCGCCAGCAGCCCCGGGACAAGGGGGGCTTACAAGCAGTACTTC. Residues: CASSPGTRGAYKQYF.

This chain connects TRBV5-5 to TRBJ1-1; D is unclear. Trimming removed 0 bases from V and 5 bases from J, with 11 bases in between. From germline, CDR1 is SGHKS and CDR2 YYEKEE (reference sequence). The CDR3 covers 14 residues. The CDR3 here is CASSLGEARTEAFF. The CDR3, as DNA: TGTGCCAGCAGCTTGGGGGAGGCAAGGACTGAAGCTTTCTTT.

This clonotype occurred many times. The V gene is TRBV29-1, the J gene TRBJ1-2; 7 bases agree with TRBD1. The CDR3 is 14 residues long. Germline V gene data show CDR1 as SQVTM and CDR2 as ANQGSEA. V was pared by 2 bases and J by 2 bases, with 5 bases of the junction left unmatched. In DNA, the CDR3 is TGCAGCGTTGAACCCCCAGGGGGAAACTATGGCTACACCTTC. This codes for CSVEPPGGNYGYTF.